This entry describes one T cell receptor beta chain. The data derive from a study of cytomegalovirus exposure and HLA in healthy donors. This CDR3 region has 16 residues. J was trimmed by 4 bases and V by 2 bases; bases with no gene match: 10. Germline assignment: CDR1 KGHSY and CDR2 FQNENV. The PCR used 60 Vbeta and 13 Jbeta primers. Sequencing was performed with immunoSEQ multiplex PCR; in TCRdb, only in-frame clones are kept and a portion is missing. The table includes 150,000 or so clones, around 84% detected once. The source of this sequence is a woman aged 40 to 50 in good health and CMV-seropositive. The rearrangement uses TRBV16 and TRBJ1-2; 7 bases are a match to TRBD1. Sequencing was done on a sample of PBMCs. CDR3 bases: TGTGCCAGCAGCCAACAGGGGGGCCGCTGGGGCTATGGCTACACCTTC. Translation: CASSQQGGRWGYGYTF.